The source of this TCR beta chain is a study of low-dose radiotherapy and immunotherapy resistance in tumors. Study background: Study patients were administered oral aspirin at 300 mg daily for four cycles from cycle 1 day 1.

By its share, this clonotype is medium-sized. Time point in this sample: before trial treatment. Each eligible patient had an advanced solid tumor, and these tumors lacked tumor-infiltrating lymphocytes. Unmatched junction bases numbered 3, after V lost 4 bases and J lost 0 bases. The CDR3 consists of 15 residues. Germline V gene sequence: CDR1 SGHRS, CDR2 YFSETQ. TRAV- and TRBV-specific primers were used for first-strand cDNA, which covered alpha and beta chains. Both a constant-region primer and a V-primer adapter served to amplify TCRs across roughly 22 PCR cycles. TCRdb called the reads again in MiXCR, with one record for every CDR3 protein. The top ten hold roughly 4% of the sample, which has almost 40,000 distinct CDR3 sequences, roughly 28% seen once.

Specimen: PBMCs, collected before treatment. The TCR was taken from a male donor with gallbladder cancer. This chain joins TRBV5-1 and TRBJ2-1; TRBD2 agrees at 8 bases. The CDR3 loop is CASSISGASYNEQFF. CDR3 DNA: TGCGCCAGCAGCATTAGCGGGGCCTCCTACAATGAGCAGTTCTTC.